This T cell receptor (beta chain) was sequenced during a study of response to subunit inactivated influenza vaccine. TCRdb ran MiXCR on the RT-PCR reads and lists one entry per CDR3 protein. The table shows roughly 160,000 distinct CDR3 sequences, with under 13% occurring only once. This clonotype turned up a few times. The length of the CDR3 is 14 residues. The germline gives CDR1 SGHVS, CDR2 FQNEAQ. V was pared by 5 bases and J by 2 bases, with 3 bases of the junction left unmatched. Material: non-naive T cells sorted from PBMCs, obtained 35 to 45 days after vaccination. The chain has TRBV7-8 and TRBJ1-1; 9 bases are shared with TRBD1. This sequence was found in a man aged 45-65 years who received an inactivated influenza vaccine. The CDR3 reads CASSRGQGNTEAFF. DNA for the CDR3: TGTGCCAGCAGCCGGGGACAGGGAAACACTGAAGCTTTCTTT.